This record looks at one T cell receptor (beta chain) sequence and its context. The sample comes from a study of PD-L1 blockade in urothelial cancer. Study-wide context: Most patients, about nine tenths of the roughly 30, were males with bladder-origin cancer. Earlier, patients had received 0 to 3 chemotherapy regimens.

The protocol was immunoSEQ multiplex PCR, while the TCRdb copy is restricted to in-frame clones and leaves out a portion. Here the sample spans 45,000 to 60,000 clones, 82% being singletons. The CDR3 is made up of 13 amino acids. The V and J ends lost 4 bases and 7 bases respectively, with 13 bases between them. CDR1 and CDR2 from the germline V gene are SGHTA and FQGTGA. Time point given: pretreatment peripheral blood. The sample here was PBMCs, taken around atezolizumab (anti-PD-L1) treatment. The V gene is TRBV7-3, the J gene TRBJ1-2; D possibly corresponds to TRBD1 (5 bases). The receptor's source is a man aged 50 to 60 with urothelial cancer. In DNA form, the CDR3 reads TGTGCCAGCAGCTCAACAGGAGTAGTTGGCTACACCTTC. Translating it yields CASSSTGVVGYTF.